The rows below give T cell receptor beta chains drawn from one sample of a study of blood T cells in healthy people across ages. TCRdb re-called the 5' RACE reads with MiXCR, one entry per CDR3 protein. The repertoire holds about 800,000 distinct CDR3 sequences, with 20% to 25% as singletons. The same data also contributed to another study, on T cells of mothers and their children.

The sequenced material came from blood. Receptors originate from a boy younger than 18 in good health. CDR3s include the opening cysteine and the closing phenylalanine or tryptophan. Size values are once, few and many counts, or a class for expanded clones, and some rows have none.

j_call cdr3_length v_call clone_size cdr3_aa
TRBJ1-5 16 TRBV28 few CASSFRKGGGNQPQHF
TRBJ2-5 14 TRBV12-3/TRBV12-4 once CASSLDGQGGTQYF
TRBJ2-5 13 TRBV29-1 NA CSVAGTSGRPAYF
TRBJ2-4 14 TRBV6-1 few CASSENLAKNIQYF
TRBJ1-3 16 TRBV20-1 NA CAGQGGPNSGGNTIYF
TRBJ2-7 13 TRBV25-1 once CASSENSPDEQYF
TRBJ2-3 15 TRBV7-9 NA CASSFNNGSTDTQYF
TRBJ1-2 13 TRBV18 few CASSQDVMATPVF
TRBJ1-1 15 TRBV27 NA CASSLSVQLGTEAFF
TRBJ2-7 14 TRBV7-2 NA CASSVPQNSYEQYF
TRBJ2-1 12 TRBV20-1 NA CSARGKTNEQFF
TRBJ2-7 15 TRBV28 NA CASSLRDRGRGEQYF
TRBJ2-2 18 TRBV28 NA CASSSLVGQGANTGELFF
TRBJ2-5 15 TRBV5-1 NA CASSLEDGGQETQYF
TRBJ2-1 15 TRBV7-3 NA CASSQGVNRNNEQFF
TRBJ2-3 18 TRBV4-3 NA CASSQAVRPRDGTDTQYF
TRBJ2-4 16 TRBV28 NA CASSSGQILAKNIQYF
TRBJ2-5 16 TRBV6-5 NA CASSYMAFSYQETQYF
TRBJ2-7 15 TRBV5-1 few CASSSLRKNAYEQYF
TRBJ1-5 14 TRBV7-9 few CASSLSGDNQPQHF
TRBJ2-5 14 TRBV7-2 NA CASTGTGGFETQYF
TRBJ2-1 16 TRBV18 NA CASSPTASGAVDEQFF
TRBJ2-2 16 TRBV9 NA CASSVDPGVNTGELFF
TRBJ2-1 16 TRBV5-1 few CASSLGSARANNEQFF
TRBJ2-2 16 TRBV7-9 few CASSQKGRPNTGELFF
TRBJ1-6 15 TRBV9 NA CASSPPGQYNSPLHF
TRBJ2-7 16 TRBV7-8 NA CASSFRPGGTFNEQYF
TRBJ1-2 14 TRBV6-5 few CASSLGPGQGRYTF
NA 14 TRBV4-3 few CASSQDRAKGEQFF
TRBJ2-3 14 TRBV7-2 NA CASSPYLATDTQYF
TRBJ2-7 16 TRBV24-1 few CATSDLSRTGSYEQYF
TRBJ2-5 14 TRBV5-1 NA CASARQGTKETQYF
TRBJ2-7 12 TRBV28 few CASSTRLSSGYF
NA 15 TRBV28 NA CASSLYWGQGREQYF
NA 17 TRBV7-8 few CASSPGTLSNSYNEQFF
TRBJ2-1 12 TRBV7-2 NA CASSPLYNEQFF
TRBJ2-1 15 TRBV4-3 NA CASSPSLATYNEQFF
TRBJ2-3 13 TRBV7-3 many CASSLTPPDTQYF
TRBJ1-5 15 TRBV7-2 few CASSLVWGQDQPQHF
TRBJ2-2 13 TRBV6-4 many CASSESNTGELFF
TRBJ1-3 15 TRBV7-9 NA CASSPLGEAGNTIYF
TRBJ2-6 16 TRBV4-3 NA CASSQETGGGANVLTF
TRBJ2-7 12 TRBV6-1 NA CASRMGTEEQYF
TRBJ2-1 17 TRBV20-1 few CSARDFRRESSYNEQFF
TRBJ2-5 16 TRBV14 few CASSSREETGFLTQYF
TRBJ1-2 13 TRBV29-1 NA CSVGRETNYGYTF
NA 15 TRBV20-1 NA CSARGRDSTSYEQYF
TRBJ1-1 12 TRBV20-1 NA CSAHLRGTEAFF
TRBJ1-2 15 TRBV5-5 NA CASSPNIYIDYGYTF
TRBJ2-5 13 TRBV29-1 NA CSGDRPIQETQYF
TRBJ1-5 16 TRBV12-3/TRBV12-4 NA CASTRGDTNSNQPQHF
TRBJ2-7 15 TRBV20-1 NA CSAGISGSTSYEQYF
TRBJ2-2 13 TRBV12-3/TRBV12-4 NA CASSLDSAGELFF
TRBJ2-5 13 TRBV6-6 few CATRGLKQETQYF
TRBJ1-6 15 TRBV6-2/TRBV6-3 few CASSYSFGSSSPLHF
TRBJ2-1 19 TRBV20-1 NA CSASRQGQGVVSLYNEQFF